This T cell receptor beta chain was sequenced during a study of T-cell reconstitution after alpha-beta-depleted transplantation in children. TCRbeta library preparation incorporated unique molecular identifiers. Each CDR3 protein is one row after TCRdb ran MiXCR on the PCR reads. The sample has 230,000 or so distinct CDR3 sequences; roughly a tenth are singletons. This clonotype was observed at least ten times. The germline V gene has CDR1 LNHNV and CDR2 YYDKDF (reference sequence). CDR3 length: 15 amino acids. V lost 3 bases and J 1 base, leaving 9 bases between the germline ends. The sequence came from a human donor who donated a stem cell graft to a child with SCID. This rearrangement joins TRBV15 to TRBJ2-2, with D possibly being TRBD1 (5 bases). This specimen consisted of PBMCs from the stem cell graft donor, obtained from the stem cell graft. In DNA, the CDR3 is TGTGCCACCAGCAGCACCACAGGGAACACCGGGGAGCTGTTTTTT. This codes for CATSSTTGNTGELFF. Complete variable domain (other parts from reference TRBV15 and TRBJ2-2): DAMVIQNPRYQVTQFGKPVTLSCSQTLNHNVMYWYQQKSSQAPKLLFHYYDKDFNNEADTPDNFQSRRPNTSFCFLDIRSPGLGDTAMYLCATSSTTGNTGELFFGEGSRLTVL.